These 11 T cell receptor beta chains share one sample of origin, sequenced in a study of T cell repertoires in cytomegalovirus infection. Via MiXCR, TCRdb re-called the reads, giving one row per CDR3 protein. The profile covers around 530,000 distinct CDR3 sequences, with more than 20% appearing a single time and around 13% taken by the ten largest. What was sequenced was PBMCs. These receptors were taken from a human donor in good health (CMV status not recorded). Some clones in this sample may be carry-over from other donors' samples.

CDR3 sequence reads: CASRLGQGLGSPLHF. The CDR3 DNA sequence: TGCGCCAGCAGACTCGGACAGGGTTTAGGGTCACCCCTCCACTTT. The chain is built from TRBV4-1 and TRBJ1-6, with TRBD1 matching 8 bases. Germline CDR1 is MGHRA and CDR2 is YSYEKL. CDR3 length: 15 amino acids. Trimming removed 6 bases from V and 10 bases from J; junction bases left unmatched: 11.

The V and J genes are TRBV12-3 or TRBV12-4 and TRBJ1-6; 11 bases map to TRBD1. The junction had 3 bases not matched to a gene; V was cut back by 3 bases and J by 5 bases. The CDR3 is 16 residues long. CDR3 bases: TGTGCCAGCAGTTTCCGGGACAGGGGGGATAATTCACCCCTCCACTTT. Translated, it gives CASSFRDRGDNSPLHF.

CDR3 loop: CASSGSRGQFF. Here the CDR3 DNA reads TGTGCCAGCAGCGGTTCTAGGGGGCAGTTCTTC. V gene TRBV9 combines with J gene TRBJ2-1, with TRBD1 as a possible D gene (5 bases). V was shortened by 3 bases and J by 12 bases, with 10 bases between the two germline ends. CDR1 is SGDLS, CDR2 YYNGEE, per germline. The CDR3 is 11 amino acids.

The sample holds a few counts of this clonotype. The chain combines TRBV24-1 with TRBJ2-2, with 7 bases lining up with TRBD2. This CDR3 region has 15 residues. Germline CDR1 reads KGHDR; CDR2 reads SFDVKD. V gave up 4 bases and J gave up 3 bases; unmatched junction bases: 4. CDR3 DNA sequence: TGTGCCACCAGTGAAGAGGGAGGGTACACCGGGGAGCTGTTTTTT. This codes for CATSEEGGYTGELFF.

The rearrangement links TRBV29-1 to TRBJ2-7; 8 nucleotides line up with TRBD1. Germline CDR1 is SQVTM and CDR2 is ANQGSEA. Losses at the gene ends were 6 bases for V and 3 bases for J; bases not matched to a gene: 4. The CDR3 has 12 residues. CDR3 region: CSVETGGYEQYF. The CDR3 DNA follows: TGCAGCGTCGAAACAGGGGGCTACGAGCAGTACTTC.

V and J are TRBV9 and TRBJ1-2; no definite D call. The germline V and J ends were trimmed by 4 bases and 3 bases, with 19 bases remaining between them. Germline CDR1 and CDR2: SGDLS and YYNGEE. The length of the CDR3 is 16 residues. CDR3: CASSNPDFRLDYGYTF. CDR3 nucleotides: TGTGCCAGCAGCAACCCAGATTTCCGGCTTGACTATGGCTACACCTTC.

This clonotype has a handful of counts. This rearrangement joins TRBV7-2 to TRBJ2-3; the match to TRBD2 covers 8 bases. The length of the CDR3 is 18 residues. Per the germline V gene, CDR1 is SGHTA and CDR2 is FQGNSA. Trimming at V came to 5 bases and at J to 0 bases, leaving 13 bases not matched to a gene. In DNA form, the CDR3 reads TGTGCCAGCAGCACGACTAGCGCTCAAATTTCTAGCACAGATACGCAGTATTTT. Its protein product is CASSTTSAQISSTDTQYF. Full variable domain (missing parts from reference TRBV7-2 and TRBJ2-3): GAGVSQSPSNKVTEKGKDVELRCDPISGHTALYWYRQSLGQGLEFLIYFQGNSAPDKSGLPSDRFSAERTGGSVSTLTIQRTQQEDSAVYLCASSTTSAQISSTDTQYFGPGTRLTVL.

This clonotype showed up just a few times. The CDR3 coding sequence is TGTGCCAGCAGCAACAGGCGGGACAGGAACACCGGGGAGCTGTTTTTT. This codes for CASSNRRDRNTGELFF. This chain joins TRBV12-3 or TRBV12-4 and TRBJ2-2, with D perhaps matching TRBD1 (7 bases). V lost 6 bases, J lost 1 base, and 15 bases lay in between. This CDR3 region has 16 residues.

The chain joins TRBV28 to TRBJ1-2, with D possibly TRBD1 on 6 matching bases. CDR1 and CDR2 (germline): MDHEN, SYDVKM. Trimming removed 6 bases from V and 2 bases from J, with 13 bases in between. CDR3 length: 14 amino acids. Here the CDR3 reads CASSYPGQNYGYTF. The CDR3 DNA sequence: TGTGCCAGCAGCTACCCCGGACAGAACTATGGCTACACCTTC.

This clonotype was seen more than once but under ten times. J is TRBJ1-2 and V is TRBV6-5; D unclear. Germline loops: CDR1 MNHEY, CDR2 SVGAGI. The CDR3 has 12 residues. Between the trimmed V and J ends, which lost 5 bases and 4 bases, there was a span of 8 bases. The CDR3, as DNA: TGTGCCAGCAGTAGAATCACCTATGGCTACACCTTC. Its translation: CASSRITYGYTF.

The CDR3 sequence is CASSLESGPSHMNTGELFF. CDR3 DNA sequence: TGTGCCAGCAGCTTAGAGAGCGGGCCTTCCCATATGAACACCGGGGAGCTGTTTTTT. J is TRBJ2-2 and V is TRBV11-3; D perhaps matches TRBD2 (6 bases). The CDR3 covers 19 residues. Germline CDR1 is SGHNT and CDR2 is YENEEA. V was shortened by 0 bases and J by 1 base, with 18 bases between the two germline ends.